This T cell receptor (beta chain) was identified in a study of cytomegalovirus exposure and HLA in healthy donors (dated by TCRdb to the late 2010s). About the investigation overall: An earlier analysis of 550 to 700 of the donors reported approximately 290 Gb of sequence data and some 100 million unique TCR beta sequences from some 180 million T cells. The aim of the study was to test whether cataloging public T cell receptors could identify signatures of past pathogen exposure. Around 320 gigabases of sequencing data and 70 million to 85 million unique TCR sequences were included in an early release covering around 650 HLA-typed donors. In a later analysis, previously published TCR beta repertoires from about 640 donors were re-analyzed and high-resolution HLA genotyping was added so that TCR occurrence patterns could be studied. The number of typed donors differed by locus: about 620-640 for A, B, C, DRB1 and DQB1; 500 to 550 for DQA1; over 600 for DPA1; and some 430 for DPB1. Every repertoire in the discovery cohort had been generated on one and the same sequencing platform. In a later genetic analysis, genome-wide SNP genotypes for about three fifths of the 666 donors were used, and that subset was treated as a discovery cohort. To decide whether each TCR beta V gene segment behaved as functional or pseudogenic, an earlier analysis of approximately 590 of the donors relied on high-throughput TCR beta sequencing. The genetic ancestry cluster associated with self-reported Caucasian donors included roughly four fifths of the 350 to 500 genotyped donors. Using immunosequencing, the study profiled T cell repertoires from some 670 subjects and related those repertoires to cytomegalovirus serostatus. Rather than using new phenotypic data, the later analysis identified candidate immune exposures from TCR beta sequences and from how often those sequences occurred across donors. Across 398 genotyped donors of the cohort, an average of about 240,000 unique TCR beta nucleotide sequences per donor were sequenced, and roughly 20% of those sequences were non-productive. Both class I and class II loci were covered by HLA typing, at four-digit resolution. Besides the first cohort of roughly 660 subjects, a separate validation cohort made up of over a hundred different subjects was used. Because of strong linkage in the cohort, a few DR-DQ haplotypes were treated as single units for association and clustering. The study combined high-throughput TCR immunosequencing, statistical association of individual TCRs with disease status, and machine learning to predict cytomegalovirus infection status. Donor age, sex, ethnicity and CMV serostatus were collected together with the repertoire data.

What the research found in general, with its limitations: This cohort had only TCR beta chains sequenced, and the lack of alpha or paired-chain data limited which features could be detected. V-gene and J-gene trimming of TCR beta chains was associated with a missense DCLRE1C variant in a later genetic analysis, and the association was replicated in an independent cohort. The classifier was reported to diagnose cytomegalovirus status with high specificity and sensitivity in both the original cohort and the validation cohort. HLA typing was unavailable for some donors at each locus, so association tests used only the typed subset. A total of about 180 TCR beta chains were listed by the study as associated with cytomegalovirus. Several of the top co-occurrence clusters appeared to be linked to parvovirus B19, influenza, CMV and Epstein-Barr virus, according to a later analysis. A group of highly shared sequence variants was considered likely to be a technical artifact of the sequencing pipeline. According to a later genetic analysis, donors in an Asian-associated ancestry cluster had fewer N-insertions in productive TCRs than the roughly 670-donor mean. The only immune exposure information available for the cohort was CMV serostatus. A few of the identified cytomegalovirus-associated TCR beta chains were confirmed in vitro to be specific for cytomegalovirus antigens. Assigning TCR associations to individual alleles was difficult when HLA alleles, especially DR and DQ, strongly co-occurred. Across donors, most TCR sequences were observed very rarely, whereas some public TCRs were present in many individuals. A further reported finding was that TCR beta sequences accurately predicted the HLA-A and HLA-B alleles for most subjects in the first cohort. It was suggested by the authors that the approach could potentially be generalized to other disease states and immunological phenotypes. In a later analysis, the rate of TCR association differed among HLA loci, with DRB1 alleles having the most associated TCRs and HLA-C alleles having the fewest. Because the 87-base-pair reads could not distinguish some IMGT-functional V segments, including TRBV6-2 and TRBV6-3, those segments were excluded. The earlier analysis of 587 of the donors excluded fewer than 20 rarely observed V segments, including chromosome 9 orphons, because counts were too low. At a false discovery rate of 0.05, a later analysis linked under 20,000 TCR beta sequences to specific HLA alleles. A later analysis found that most CMV-associated TCR beta chains appeared HLA-restricted, with HLA associations seemingly driven largely by CMV exposure. In a later analysis, HLA-associated TCR beta chains showed more clonal expansion and lower generation probabilities than non-associated chains that were equally common. Correlated functional status among segregating V segments might be attributable to linkage disequilibrium, but an unknown experimental factor could not be ruled out. The presence/absence analyses assumed that sequencing depth was roughly uniform across donors, and that assumption may not be true. Broadly in line with IMGT annotations, most TCR beta V segments showed up in productive rearrangements about 87% or about 30% of the time in an earlier analysis of 450 to 750 of the donors.

The cohort consisted of 650 to 850 healthy bone marrow donors. Cohort members were all nominally healthy when sampled, although unrecorded immune exposures were likely present. The donor tested CMV seronegative and was one of the 352 seronegative cohort members. Each donor provided a peripheral blood sample, and peripheral blood mononuclear cells were used for TCR beta sequencing. The Qiagen DNeasy Blood Extraction Kit was used to extract genomic DNA from the blood cell samples. This clone appeared a single time. It has no known antigen specificity. No much larger clone is present one base from it, and per-base qualities are unavailable. For CDR1 and CDR2, the germline V gene lists MNHNS and SASEGT. V is cut by 7 bases and J by 6 bases, and the space between the germline ends is 16 bases. The CDR3, from cysteine to phenylalanine, totals 13 residues. This entry keeps only the CDR3 DNA: 39 bases, framed from base 1.

Libraries were constructed by the immunoSEQ multiplex PCR assay. A mixture of 60 forward primers for TCR Vbeta segments and 13 reverse primers for TCR Jbeta segments was used in the multiplex PCR. A multiplex PCR assay on genomic DNA amplified the CDR3 region of rearranged TCR beta genes. On the Illumina HiSeq System, the amplified TCR beta libraries were sequenced as 87-base-pair reads. In the authors' own workflow: Across the 670 or so repertoires, a later analysis counted some 81 million unique TCR beta chains, about 10 million of which were shared by at least two donors. To remove PCR and sequencing errors, raw reads were error-corrected and collapsed into unique sequences using a nearest-neighbor algorithm that merged closely related sequences. To assign V, D and J gene segments, CDR3 sequences were aligned to IMGT reference sequences. Each retained sequence needed at least a six-nucleotide match to both a V gene segment and a J gene segment. A rearrangement was called productive if the CDR3 had no stop codons and remained in frame with V and J, and every other rearrangement was called non-productive. CDR3 was defined according to IMGT convention as the region running from the second conserved V-encoded cysteine to the conserved J-encoded phenylalanine. The earlier analysis of fewer than 750 of the donors excluded sequences that lacked an unambiguous match to a single V gene segment. In an earlier analysis of 450 to 700 of the donors, V segments were called functional above 56.7% productive rearrangements and were called segregating when the between-donor standard deviation exceeded 5%. A statistical classification framework was built to diagnose cytomegalovirus status from the catalog of TCR beta chain sequences. V and J gene assignment, in a later analysis, came from comparing TCR nucleotide sequences with IMGT/GENE-DB human TR gene sequences. In a later analysis, CDR3 sequences and most-parsimonious VDJ recombination scenarios were assigned using the TCRdist pipeline. In a later analysis, each TCR beta chain was defined by its CDR3 amino acid sequence together with its V-gene family, and reads without a unique V-gene family were excluded. To address suspected cross-contamination and a sequencing artifact, a later analysis removed under 600 highly shared, low-generation-probability nucleotide sequences. A later analysis calculated a clonal expansion index for each public chain from normalized within-repertoire ranks of inferred template counts. In a later analysis, generation probabilities were computed with a VDJ recombination model fitted to out-of-frame rearrangements, and the resulting probabilities were checked against IGoR. Hypergeometric tests were used in a later analysis to score TCR-TCR, TCR-HLA and TCR-CMV co-occurrence, with a repertoire-size bias correction applied to the TCR pairs. A later analysis estimated false discovery rates by permuting HLA or CMV assignments 20 times. In a later analysis, co-occurring TCRs were grouped with DBSCAN, and TCRdist sequence similarity was added when clustering was performed within HLA-allele-positive subsets. Co-occurrence clustering excluded repertoires with fewer than 30,000 or more than 120,000 public chains, plus five with anomalous nucleotide sharing. TCRdb retrieved this table from immuneACCESS and kept in-frame rearrangements only. Not all clones are present; in checked studies, unresolved V genes account for under half, and no reason is known for the remainder. V and J calls and clone size are as listed in that table; D and trimming were resolved from the DNA. Across this sample there are more than 80,000 clones, with 80% to 90% seen only once. About 1.6% of the sample rests with the top ten.

The receptor comes from a man aged 50 or older in good health and CMV-seronegative. The sample was PBMCs. Recombination connected TRBV6-1 to TRBJ2-7; the D gene is perhaps TRBD1, on 6 matching bases. The CDR3 is CASTFGTYREQYF. The DNA reads as follows: TGTGCCAGCACATTCGGGACATATCGCGAGCAGTACTTC.